This is a list of T cell receptor beta chains from one sample in a study of blood T cell repertoires in COVID-19. The table came from immunoSEQ multiplex PCR; TCRdb's copy has only in-frame clones and leaves some out. The repertoire consists of some 250,000 clones, with roughly 88% occurring once and the leading ten covering 1.9%. Sequencing was carried out using PBMCs or T cells enriched from blood (not recorded which). Every receptor here comes from a woman between 45 and 60 years old who had recovered from COVID-19. CDR3s include the opening cysteine and the closing phenylalanine or tryptophan. Fields, in order: CDR3 length, J gene, V gene, D gene, CDR3 protein, CDR3 DNA. A D gene is named only where the DNA matches it firmly.

13 TRBJ1-2 TRBV20-1 NA CSASVRDHYGYTF TGCAGTGCTAGTGTCAGGGATCACTATGGCTACACCTTC
16 TRBJ1-1 TRBV4-1 NA CASSRSGTLGNTEAFF TGCGCCAGCAGCAGATCCGGGACTCTGGGGAACACTGAAGCTTTCTTT
17 TRBJ1-2 TRBV27 NA CASSSQKPPVRNYGYTF TGTGCCAGCAGTTCCCAAAAACCCCCTGTGAGGAACTATGGCTACACCTTC
15 TRBJ2-7 TRBV27 NA CASSRGGASWNEQYF TGTGCCAGCAGTCGGGGCGGGGCCTCTTGGAACGAGCAGTACTTC
12 TRBJ2-7 TRBV2 TRBD2 CASKGGSNEQYF TGTGCCAGCAAGGGCGGGAGCAACGAGCAGTACTTC
14 TRBJ1-6 TRBV18 NA CASSPDGGNSPLHF TGTGCCAGCTCACCCGACGGAGGCAATTCACCCCTCCACTTT
15 TRBJ2-1 TRBV10-1 TRBD2 CASSEWGGAMDEQFF TGCGCCAGCAGTGAGTGGGGGGGAGCCATGGATGAGCAGTTCTTC
15 TRBJ2-1 TRBV27 TRBD2 CASSISSGSYNEQFF TGTGCCAGCAGTATTTCTAGCGGCTCCTACAATGAGCAGTTCTTC
13 TRBJ1-3 TRBV15 NA CATSRVAGNTIYF TGTGCCACCAGCAGAGTGGCCGGAAACACCATATATTTT
14 TRBJ2-2 TRBV11-2 NA CASSFGPNTGELFF TGTGCCAGCAGCTTCGGTCCGAACACCGGGGAGCTGTTTTTT
16 TRBJ2-7 TRBV7-8 TRBD2 CASSLLAGGPLYEQYF TGTGCCAGCAGCTTATTAGCGGGAGGGCCCCTTTACGAGCAGTACTTC
18 TRBJ2-3 TRBV4-2 TRBD2 CASSQEESSGIGADTQYF TGTGCCAGCAGCCAAGAGGAGTCTAGCGGGATTGGCGCAGATACGCAGTATTTT
14 TRBJ1-6 TRBV3-1/TRBV3-2 NA CASSHRRSNSPLHF TGTGCCAGCAGCCACCGAAGGAGTAATTCACCCCTCCACTTT
12 TRBJ2-1 TRBV29-1 NA CSDRLGVNEQFF TGCAGCGATAGACTGGGTGTGAATGAGCAGTTCTTC